This T cell receptor (beta chain) is from a study of blood T cells in healthy people across ages. Study results and limitations: A greater number of naive CD4+ cells and higher diversity distinguished long-lived donors from aged donors.

This clonotype was observed a few times. What it recognizes is unknown. Each sample used at least 7 million PBMCs. Total RNA was isolated from each sample in quantities of at least 5 micrograms. For the second PCR, which ran for about 6 to 12 cycles, a sample-barcoded 5' primer and a J-beta primer mix were used. TCRdb passed the 5' RACE reads through MiXCR, listing each CDR3 protein once. The repertoire holds 800,000 to 1,000,000 distinct CDR3 sequences, with roughly 43% as singletons. This CDR3 has 14 amino acids. CDR1 and CDR2 from the germline V gene are KGHSH and LQKENI. The V gene end was trimmed by 3 bases and the J gene end by 14 bases; junction bases not matched to a gene: 13.

This receptor was identified in a man between 25 and 39 years old in good health. Sequencing was performed on blood. This sequence joins TRBV18 and TRBJ2-3, with 8 bases aligning to TRBD1. The CDR3 DNA sequence: TGTGCCAGCTCACCCGAGGGACAGGCTGTGGTTCCGTATTTT. Encoded protein: CASSPEGQAVVPYF.